These T cell receptor beta chains were read from a single sample in a study of blood T cells in healthy people across ages. In TCRdb, the 5' RACE reads were re-called with MiXCR into one record per CDR3 protein. The sample consists of more than 1,400,000 distinct CDR3 sequences, about 40% of them appearing once. The source material was blood. The source is a woman younger than 35 in good health. Both conserved end residues are part of each CDR3. Each record gives: J gene, V gene, clone size, D gene, CDR3 protein, CDR3 DNA. The D gene is left open where the match is weak. Expanded clones get a size class; other rows say once, few or many, or leave the size out.

TRBJ2-3 | TRBV7-9 | - | TRBD2 | CASSSALGTSGISSPDTQYF | TGTGCCAGCAGCTCGGCCCTCGGGACTAGCGGGATCTCGAGCCCAGATACGCAGTATTTT
TRBJ2-3 | TRBV10-3 | - | TRBD2 | CASRQREDLGGTDTQYF | TGTGCCAGTCGGCAGCGGGAGGATCTCGGGGGCACAGATACGCAGTATTTT
TRBJ2-1 | TRBV9 | - | TRBD2 | CASSVAGGWGNEQFF | TGTGCCAGCAGCGTAGCGGGAGGATGGGGTAATGAGCAGTTCTTC
TRBJ1-2 | TRBV25-1 | few | - | CASSRAVGGYTF | TGTGCCAGTAGTAGGGCGGTAGGAGGCTACACCTTC
TRBJ2-1 | TRBV3-1 | - | TRBD2 | CASSNGGRDGEQFF | TGTGCCAGCAGCAACGGCGGGAGGGATGGTGAGCAGTTCTTC
TRBJ2-1 | TRBV6-1 | - | - | CASSGLAYNEQFF | TGTGCCAGCAGTGGGCTAGCTTACAATGAGCAGTTCTTC
TRBJ1-1 | TRBV14 | - | - | CASSQARTGIGNTEAFF | TGTGCCAGCAGCCAGGCCAGAACAGGCATTGGGAACACTGAAGCTTTCTTT
TRBJ2-1 | TRBV14 | - | TRBD2 | CASSQGFGLAGTFRYNEQFF | TGTGCCAGCAGCCAAGGTTTCGGTCTAGCGGGGACCTTTAGGTACAATGAGCAGTTCTTC
TRBJ2-3 | TRBV20-1 | few | TRBD2 | CSAPSRASGADTQYF | TGCAGTGCCCCATCTCGGGCTAGCGGTGCGGATACGCAGTATTTT
TRBJ2-3 | TRBV7-2 | - | TRBD2 | CASSNRDYSTDTQYF | TGTGCCAGCAGCAACCGGGACTATAGCACAGATACGCAGTATTTT
TRBJ2-7 | TRBV4-1 | - | - | CASSQDPGKQYF | TGCGCCAGCAGCCAAGATCCCGGAAAGCAGTACTTC
TRBJ2-5 | TRBV6-5 | - | TRBD2 | CASSSAAGGPDNEQYF | TGTGCCAGCAGTTCCGCAGCGGGGGGGCCCGACAATGAGCAGTACTTC
TRBJ2-3 | TRBV6-1 | few | TRBD2 | CASSDQGLAGTDTQYF | TGTGCCAGCAGTGACCAAGGACTAGCGGGAACAGATACGCAGTATTTT
TRBJ2-7 | TRBV10-2 | few | TRBD2 | CASRGTSGRTGEQYF | TGCGCCAGCCGTGGGACTAGCGGGAGAACAGGGGAGCAGTACTTC
TRBJ2-1 | TRBV5-4 | once | TRBD2 | CASSLGASGNYNEQFF | TGTGCCAGCAGCTTGGGGGCTAGCGGTAACTACAATGAGCAGTTCTTC
TRBJ2-7 | TRBV25-1 | - | TRBD1 | CASTPGTGYHEQYF | TGTGCCAGCACTCCCGGGACAGGGTACCACGAGCAGTACTTC
TRBJ2-1 | TRBV11-2 | - | - | CASSFGAIRGNEQFF | TGTGCCAGCAGCTTTGGGGCTATTAGGGGGAATGAGCAGTTCTTC
TRBJ1-5 | TRBV20-1 | - | - | CSARETGLGQPQHF | TGCAGTGCTAGAGAGACAGGCCTAGGTCAGCCCCAGCATTTT
TRBJ2-3 | TRBV5-1 | - | TRBD2 | CASSLEGLAFPDTQYF | TGCGCCAGCAGCTTGGAGGGACTAGCTTTCCCAGATACGCAGTATTTT
TRBJ1-1 | TRBV10-3 | few | - | CAISEVQGNTEAFF | TGTGCCATCAGTGAGGTACAGGGTAACACTGAAGCTTTCTTT
TRBJ2-1 | TRBV2 | - | TRBD2 | CASIIKREVSYNEQFF | TGTGCCAGCATTATAAAGCGGGAGGTTTCCTACAATGAGCAGTTCTTC
TRBJ2-1 | TRBV29-1 | - | - | CSVDGFPRGNEQFF | TGCAGCGTTGATGGGTTCCCCAGGGGAAATGAGCAGTTCTTC
TRBJ2-7 | TRBV4-1 | few | - | CASSQDTAEGGYEQYF | TGCGCCAGCAGCCAAGATACTGCAGAAGGCGGCTACGAGCAGTACTTC
TRBJ2-5 | TRBV12-5 | few | TRBD1 | CASGLSGTGGLKTQYF | TGTGCTAGTGGTTTGTCCGGGACAGGGGGTTTGAAGACCCAGTACTTC
TRBJ2-2 | TRBV7-3 | - | TRBD1 | CASSLFGTADTGELFF | TGTGCCAGCAGCTTATTCGGGACAGCCGACACCGGGGAGCTGTTTTTT
TRBJ2-5 | TRBV20-1 | few | TRBD1 | CSARDGTEYQETQYF | TGCAGTGCTAGAGACGGGACAGAGTACCAAGAGACCCAGTACTTC
TRBJ1-3 | TRBV20-1 | - | - | CRAQRSGNTIYF | TGCAGGGCTCAACGGTCTGGAAACACCATATATTTT
TRBJ2-1 | TRBV20-1 | - | TRBD2 | CSAVDSGGAYNEQFF | TGCAGTGCTGTGGACAGCGGGGGGGCTTACAATGAGCAGTTCTTC
TRBJ2-4 | TRBV3-1 | - | - | CASSRTGQEQYF | TGTGCCAGCAGTCGGACCGGTCAAGAGCAGTACTTC
TRBJ1-2 | TRBV10-3 | few | - | CAISAAAGGGRSSGYTF | TGTGCCATCAGTGCAGCGGCCGGGGGGGGGCGATCTTCTGGCTACACCTTC
TRBJ2-5 | TRBV29-1 | - | - | CSVGNGPGETQYF | TGCAGCGTTGGAAACGGTCCGGGGGAGACCCAGTACTTC
TRBJ1-1 | TRBV12-3/TRBV12-4 | few | - | CASNLAMNTEAFF | TGTGCCAGCAACCTGGCGATGAACACTGAAGCTTTCTTT